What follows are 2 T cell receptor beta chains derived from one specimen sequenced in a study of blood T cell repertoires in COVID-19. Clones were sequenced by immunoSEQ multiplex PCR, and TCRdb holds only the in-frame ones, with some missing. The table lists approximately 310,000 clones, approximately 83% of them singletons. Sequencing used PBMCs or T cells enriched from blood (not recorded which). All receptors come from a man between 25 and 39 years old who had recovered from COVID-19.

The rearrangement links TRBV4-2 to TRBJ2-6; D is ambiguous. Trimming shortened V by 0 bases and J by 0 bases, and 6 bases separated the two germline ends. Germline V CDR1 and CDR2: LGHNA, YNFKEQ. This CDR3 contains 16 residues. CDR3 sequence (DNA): TGTGCCAGCAGCCAAGATCTCAGCTCTGGGGCCAACGTCCTGACTTTC. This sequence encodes CASSQDLSSGANVLTF.

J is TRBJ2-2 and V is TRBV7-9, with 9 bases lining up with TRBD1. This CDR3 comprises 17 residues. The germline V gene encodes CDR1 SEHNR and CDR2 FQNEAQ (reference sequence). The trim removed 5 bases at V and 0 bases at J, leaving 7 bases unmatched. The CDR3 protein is CASSQDRGRSNTGELFF. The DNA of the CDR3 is TGTGCCAGCAGCCAGGACAGGGGTCGTTCGAACACCGGGGAGCTGTTTTTT.